This TCR beta chain derives from a study of beta chain features in type 1 diabetes. Study as a whole: The number of sorted cells examined across all samples was around 98 million.

This clone has a handful of counts. What it recognizes is unknown. The study reverse transcribed the entire isolated RNA, so it sequenced expressed TCRB transcripts. This table comes from immunoSEQ multiplex PCR, and its TCRdb copy is limited to in-frame clones, with some not included. This table has around 170,000 clones, roughly 10% appearing once. Notes on the study in general: In type 1 diabetes patients, VDJ junctions had fewer insertions; deletions at these junctions were more frequent. Shorter TCRB CDR3s, moderately but significantly so, were found in Type 1 diabetes patients in all four CD4+ subsets.

The V and J ends lost 5 bases and 6 bases respectively, with 6 bases between them. The CDR3 runs 11 residues. Germline CDR1 and CDR2: SGHVS and FQNEAQ. The clonotype was recovered from a woman in her 30s with type 1 diabetes. Sequences were obtained from central memory CD4+ T cells from blood. This chain links TRBV7-8 with TRBJ2-3; D is uncertain. Here the CDR3 DNA reads TGTGCCAGCAGCCCCCGGGATACGCAGTATTTT. Translating gives CASSPRDTQYF.